The sequence of this T cell receptor beta chain was determined in a study of beta chain features in type 1 diabetes. There are 17 residues in the CDR3. From germline, CDR1 is SQVTM and CDR2 ANQGSEA. The V gene lost 4 bases and the J gene lost 4 bases, with 26 bases spanning the gap. Broader study findings: Cells expressing TCR highly could be over-represented by cDNA sequencing. Patients with Type 1 diabetes showed moderately but significantly shorter TCRB CDR3s in all four CD4+ subsets.

The authors reverse transcribed all of the isolated RNA, so sequencing captured expressed TCRB transcripts. The study sequenced naive, central memory and regulatory T cell samples to an average of about 3.9 million reads. Here immunoSEQ multiplex PCR was the method, and the copy in TCRdb shows in-frame clones only, minus some. In the table there are over 650,000 clones, over 11% of which are singletons. A word on this clone: Its specificity is not known.

The source material was naive CD4+ T cells from blood. The TCR was taken from a man younger than 35 with type 1 diabetes. V is TRBV29-1 and J is TRBJ2-7; D assignment may be TRBD1 or TRBD2 (6 bases each). CDR3 sequence reads: CSVGGGFKDSQGYEQYF. CDR3 nucleotide sequence: TGCAGCGTTGGTGGGGGGTTCAAGGACAGCCAAGGATACGAGCAGTACTTC.